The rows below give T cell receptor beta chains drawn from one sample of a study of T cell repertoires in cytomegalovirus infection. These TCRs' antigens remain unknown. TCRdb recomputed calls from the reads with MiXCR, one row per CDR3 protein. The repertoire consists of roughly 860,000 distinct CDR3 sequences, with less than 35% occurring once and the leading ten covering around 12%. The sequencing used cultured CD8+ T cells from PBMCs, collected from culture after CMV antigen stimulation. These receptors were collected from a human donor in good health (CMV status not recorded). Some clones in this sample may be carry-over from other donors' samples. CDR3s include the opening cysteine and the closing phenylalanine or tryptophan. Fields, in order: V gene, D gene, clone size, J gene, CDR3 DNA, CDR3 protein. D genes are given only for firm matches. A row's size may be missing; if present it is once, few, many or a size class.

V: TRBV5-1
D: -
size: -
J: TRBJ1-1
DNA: TGCGCCAGCAGCTTCAGACTTCGGCGGGAGAACACTGAAGCTTTCTTT
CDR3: CASSFRLRRENTEAFF

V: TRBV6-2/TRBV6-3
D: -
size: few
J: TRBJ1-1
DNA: TGTGCCAGCAGTTACTCGACCCGGCTGAACGAGGGGCGGGTGAACACTGAAGCTTTCTTT
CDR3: CASSYSTRLNEGRVNTEAFF

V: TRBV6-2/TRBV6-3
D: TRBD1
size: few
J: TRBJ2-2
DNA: TGTGCCAGCAGTAGGAACAGGGGGGCCGGGGAGCTGTTTTTT
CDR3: CASSRNRGAGELFF

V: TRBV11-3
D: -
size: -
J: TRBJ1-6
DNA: TGTGCCAGCAGCTTAACGGGACAAAGAAATTCACCCCTCCACTTT
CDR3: CASSLTGQRNSPLHF

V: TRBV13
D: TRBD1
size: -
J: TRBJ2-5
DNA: TGTGCCAGCAGCTTAGATCACAGGGGGGAGACCCAGTACTTC
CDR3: CASSLDHRGETQYF

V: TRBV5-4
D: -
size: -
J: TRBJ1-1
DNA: TGTGCCAGCAGCTTGTCCCTTGGTGAAGCTTTCTTT
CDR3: CASSLSLGEAFF

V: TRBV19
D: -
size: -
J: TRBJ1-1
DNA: TGTGCCAGTAGTTCCCATACGAACACTGAAGCTTTCTTT
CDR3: CASSSHTNTEAFF

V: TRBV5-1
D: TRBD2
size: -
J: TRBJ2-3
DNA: TGCGCCAGCAGCCCGGGACTAGCAATGTCAGATACGCAGTATTTT
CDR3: CASSPGLAMSDTQYF

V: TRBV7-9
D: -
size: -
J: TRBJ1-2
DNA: TGTGCCAGCAGGCCGACAGTTAGTAGAGGCTACACCTTC
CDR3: CASRPTVSRGYTF

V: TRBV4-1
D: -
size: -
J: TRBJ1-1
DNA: TGCGCCAGCAGCCAAGTTACAGTCCCGATTTCATCTGAAGCTTTCTTT
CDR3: CASSQVTVPISSEAFF

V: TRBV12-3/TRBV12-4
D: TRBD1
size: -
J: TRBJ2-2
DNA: TGTGCCAGCAGTTTAATTCTAACAGGGGCGAACACCGGGGAGCTGTTTTTT
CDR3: CASSLILTGANTGELFF

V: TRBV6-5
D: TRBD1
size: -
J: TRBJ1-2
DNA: TGTGCCAGCAGTACACTGACAGGGTATGGCTACACCTTC
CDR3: CASSTLTGYGYTF

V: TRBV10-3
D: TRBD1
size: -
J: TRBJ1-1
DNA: TGTGCCATCAGTGCGGGCCAGGGGGGCTCTGAAGCTTTCTTT
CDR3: CAISAGQGGSEAFF

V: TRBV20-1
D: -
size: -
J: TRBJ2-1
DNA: TGCAGTGCTAGAGGCCTAGGTACTCGAGAGCAGTTCTTC
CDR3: CSARGLGTREQFF

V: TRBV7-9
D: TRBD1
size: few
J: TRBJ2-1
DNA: TGTGCCAGCAGCCGCTACATCGTCCGGGACAGGGTTCCCTACAATGAGCAGTTCTTC
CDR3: CASSRYIVRDRVPYNEQFF

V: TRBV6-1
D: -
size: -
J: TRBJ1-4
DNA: TGTGCCAGCGCCTCAGCCGCAACTAATGAAAAACTGTTTTTT
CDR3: CASASAATNEKLFF

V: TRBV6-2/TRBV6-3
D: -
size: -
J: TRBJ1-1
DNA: TGTGCCAGCAGTTACTCTCCGACAGGTCTGAACACTGAAGCTTTCTTT
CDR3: CASSYSPTGLNTEAFF

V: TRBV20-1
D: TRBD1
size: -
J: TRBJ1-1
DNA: TGCAGTGCTAGAGACAGGGGGTCCGCTGAAGCTTTCTTT
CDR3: CSARDRGSAEAFF

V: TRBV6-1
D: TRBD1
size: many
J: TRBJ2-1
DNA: TGTGCCAGCAGTCACCACTCCGGGACAGGCTACAATGAGCAGTTCTTC
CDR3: CASSHHSGTGYNEQFF

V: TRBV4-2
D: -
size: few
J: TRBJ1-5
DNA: TGTGCCAGCAGCCAAGTTAGTAGGGTCCCTCAGCCCCAGCATTTT
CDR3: CASSQVSRVPQPQHF

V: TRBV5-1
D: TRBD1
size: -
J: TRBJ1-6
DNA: TGCGCCAGCAGCTTGACCCGGGACAGGAGGAATTCACCCCTCCACTTT
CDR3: CASSLTRDRRNSPLHF

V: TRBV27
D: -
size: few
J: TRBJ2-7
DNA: TGTGCCAGCAGTTTAGGCGCGGGGCTCCACTCCTACGAGCAGTACTTC
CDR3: CASSLGAGLHSYEQYF

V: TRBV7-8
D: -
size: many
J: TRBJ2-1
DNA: TGTGCCAGCAGCTTAGGGATAGGGCCTCTAGGTGAGCAGTTCTTC
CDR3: CASSLGIGPLGEQFF

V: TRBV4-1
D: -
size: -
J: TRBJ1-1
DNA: TGCGCCAGCAGCCAATACTACCGGGACACGAACACTGAAGCTTTCTTT
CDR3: CASSQYYRDTNTEAFF

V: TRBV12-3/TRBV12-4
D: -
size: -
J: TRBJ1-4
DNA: TGTGCCAGCAGTTTAGAGGAAACGGGTAATGAAAAACTGTTTTTT
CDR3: CASSLEETGNEKLFF

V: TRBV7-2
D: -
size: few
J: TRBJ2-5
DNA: TGTGCCAGCAGCCCCAGCAGGGCCCGGTTAGAGACCCAGTACTTC
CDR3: CASSPSRARLETQYF

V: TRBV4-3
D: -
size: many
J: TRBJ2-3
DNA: TGCGCCAGCAGCCCCCTCCCGGGGCCGAATACGCAGTATTTT
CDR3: CASSPLPGPNTQYF